A selection of T cell receptor beta chains follows, all from one sample in a study of T cells in Graves' hyperthyroidism and ophthalmopathy. TCRdb reprocessed the multiplex PCR reads with MiXCR, giving one entry per CDR3 protein. The sample has some 650,000 distinct CDR3 sequences, about 16% seen once. The sequenced sample was blood. These receptors were taken from a woman aged 40 to 49 with Graves' ophthalmopathy. The CDR3 runs from the conserved cysteine through the conserved F or W. Each record gives: CDR3 protein, CDR3 DNA, V gene, J gene, D gene, clone size. D genes are given only for firm matches. Where a row states a size, it is once, few, many or the class of an expanded clone; other rows omit it.

CDR3 protein: CASSLWGVADTQYF
CDR3 DNA: TGTGCCAGCAGCTTATGGGGTGTGGCGGATACGCAGTATTTT
V gene: TRBV5-8
J gene: TRBJ2-3
D gene: -
clone size: few

CDR3 protein: CSARDWRQVLREQFF
CDR3 DNA: TGCAGTGCTAGAGATTGGAGACAGGTTCTGCGTGAGCAGTTCTTC
V gene: TRBV20-1
J gene: TRBJ2-1
D gene: -
clone size: many

CDR3 protein: CASSLGSLAAIAKNIQYF
CDR3 DNA: TGTGCCAGCAGTTTAGGTTCCCTAGCAGCCATAGCCAAAAACATTCAGTACTTC
V gene: TRBV12-3/TRBV12-4
J gene: TRBJ2-4
D gene: -
clone size: few

CDR3 protein: CASSIDRRRGYTF
CDR3 DNA: TGTGCCAGCAGTATAGACAGGCGACGGGGCTACACCTTC
V gene: TRBV7-2
J gene: TRBJ1-2
D gene: -
clone size: few

CDR3 protein: CASSLGDTSTDTQYF
CDR3 DNA: TGCGCCAGCAGCTTGGGGGATACTAGCACAGATACGCAGTATTTT
V gene: TRBV5-1
J gene: TRBJ2-3
D gene: -
clone size: many

CDR3 protein: CASSLRGGHQPQHF
CDR3 DNA: TGTGCCAGCAGTTTAAGAGGAGGTCATCAGCCCCAGCATTTT
V gene: TRBV12-3/TRBV12-4
J gene: TRBJ1-5
D gene: -
clone size: once

CDR3 protein: CAWSGGLNEQFF
CDR3 DNA: TGTGCCTGGAGCGGGGGTCTCAATGAGCAGTTCTTC
V gene: TRBV30
J gene: TRBJ2-1
D gene: -
clone size: many

CDR3 protein: CSVEPGIGSYNEQFF
CDR3 DNA: TGCAGCGTTGAACCGGGGATTGGGTCCTACAATGAGCAGTTCTTC
V gene: TRBV29-1
J gene: TRBJ2-1
D gene: -
clone size: -

CDR3 protein: CASSLVPGEYRQYF
CDR3 DNA: TGTGCCAGCAGCTTGGTACCGGGGGAGTATCGGCAGTACTTC
V gene: TRBV5-5
J gene: TRBJ2-7
D gene: -
clone size: few

CDR3 protein: CASSLVLGGETQYF
CDR3 DNA: TGTGCCAGCAGCTTAGTGCTTGGAGGGGAGACCCAGTACTTC
V gene: TRBV7-6
J gene: TRBJ2-5
D gene: -
clone size: many

CDR3 protein: CASSSKRLAGTSRGELFF
CDR3 DNA: TGTGCCAGCAGTTCTAAAAGACTAGCGGGGACTAGTAGGGGGGAGCTGTTTTTT
V gene: TRBV6-2/TRBV6-3
J gene: TRBJ2-2
D gene: TRBD2
clone size: -

CDR3 protein: CASSYSEGETQYF
CDR3 DNA: TGTGCCAGCAGTTACTCGGAGGGGGAGACCCAGTACTTC
V gene: TRBV6-5
J gene: TRBJ2-5
D gene: -
clone size: few

CDR3 protein: CASSLARTVYNEQFF
CDR3 DNA: TGTGCCAGCAGTTTAGCAAGGACGGTATACAATGAGCAGTTCTTC
V gene: TRBV12-3/TRBV12-4
J gene: TRBJ2-1
D gene: -
clone size: -

CDR3 protein: CASRIGTTGGYTF
CDR3 DNA: TGTGCCAGCAGGATCGGGACAACGGGAGGCTACACCTTC
V gene: TRBV6-2/TRBV6-3
J gene: TRBJ1-2
D gene: -
clone size: -

CDR3 protein: CASSEAGPETPYNEQFF
CDR3 DNA: TGTGCCAGCAGTGAAGCGGGTCCGGAAACGCCCTACAATGAGCAGTTCTTC
V gene: TRBV6-1
J gene: TRBJ2-1
D gene: -
clone size: many

CDR3 protein: CASSIVQGDYEQYF
CDR3 DNA: TGTGCCAGTAGTATAGTACAGGGTGACTACGAGCAGTACTTC
V gene: TRBV19
J gene: TRBJ2-7
D gene: -
clone size: few

CDR3 protein: CSARDPLAAHYEQYF
CDR3 DNA: TGCAGTGCTAGAGATCCCCTAGCGGCGCACTACGAGCAGTACTTC
V gene: TRBV20-1
J gene: TRBJ2-7
D gene: TRBD2
clone size: few

CDR3 protein: CASRPGQGASPLHF
CDR3 DNA: TGTGCCAGCAGGCCGGGACAGGGGGCGTCACCCCTCCACTTT
V gene: TRBV27
J gene: TRBJ1-6
D gene: TRBD1
clone size: many

CDR3 protein: CSASPGTDSNQPQHF
CDR3 DNA: TGCAGTGCTAGCCCCGGGACAGATAGCAATCAGCCCCAGCATTTT
V gene: TRBV20-1
J gene: TRBJ1-5
D gene: TRBD1
clone size: -

CDR3 protein: CASSAPEQPYEQYF
CDR3 DNA: TGTGCCAGCAGCGCCCCAGAACAGCCCTACGAGCAGTACTTC
V gene: TRBV7-9
J gene: TRBJ2-7
D gene: -
clone size: many